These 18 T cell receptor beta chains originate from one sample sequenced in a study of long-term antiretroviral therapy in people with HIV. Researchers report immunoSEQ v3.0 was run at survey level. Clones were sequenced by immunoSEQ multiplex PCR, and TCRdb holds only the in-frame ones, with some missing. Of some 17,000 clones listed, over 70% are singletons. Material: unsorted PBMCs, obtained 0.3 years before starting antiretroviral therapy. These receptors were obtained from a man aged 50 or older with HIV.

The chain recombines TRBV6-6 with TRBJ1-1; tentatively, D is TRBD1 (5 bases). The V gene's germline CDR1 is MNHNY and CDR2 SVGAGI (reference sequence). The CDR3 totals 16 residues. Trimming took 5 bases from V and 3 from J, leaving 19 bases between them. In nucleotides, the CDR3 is TGTGCCAGCAGTGCCCCGGGACCGCCTCTTGACACTGAAGCTTTCTTT. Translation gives CASSAPGPPLDTEAFF.

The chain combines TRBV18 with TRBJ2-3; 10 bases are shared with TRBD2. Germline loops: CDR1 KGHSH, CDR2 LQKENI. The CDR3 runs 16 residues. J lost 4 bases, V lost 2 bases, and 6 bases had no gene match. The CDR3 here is CASSPFLAGEADTQYF. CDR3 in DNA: TGTGCCAGCTCACCATTTCTAGCGGGAGAGGCAGATACGCAGTATTTT.

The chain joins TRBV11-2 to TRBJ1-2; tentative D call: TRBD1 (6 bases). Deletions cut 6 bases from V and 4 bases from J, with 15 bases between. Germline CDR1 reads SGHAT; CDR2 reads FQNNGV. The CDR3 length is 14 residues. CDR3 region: CASSRSKGGYGYTF. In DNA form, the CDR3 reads TGTGCCAGCAGTCGTTCGAAGGGGGGCTATGGCTACACCTTC.

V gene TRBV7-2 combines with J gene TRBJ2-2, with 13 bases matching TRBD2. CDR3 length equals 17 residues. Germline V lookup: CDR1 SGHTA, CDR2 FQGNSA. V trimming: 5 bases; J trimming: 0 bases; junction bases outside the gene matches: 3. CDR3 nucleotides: TGTGCCAGCAGCAGGACTAGCGGGGGCCCGAACACCGGGGAGCTGTTTTTT. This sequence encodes CASSRTSGGPNTGELFF.

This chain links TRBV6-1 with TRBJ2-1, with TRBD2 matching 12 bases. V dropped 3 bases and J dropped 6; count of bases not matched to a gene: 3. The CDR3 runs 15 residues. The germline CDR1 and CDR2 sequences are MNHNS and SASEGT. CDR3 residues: CASSETSGSPNEQFF. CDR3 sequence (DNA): TGTGCCAGCAGTGAGACTAGCGGGAGTCCCAATGAGCAGTTCTTC.

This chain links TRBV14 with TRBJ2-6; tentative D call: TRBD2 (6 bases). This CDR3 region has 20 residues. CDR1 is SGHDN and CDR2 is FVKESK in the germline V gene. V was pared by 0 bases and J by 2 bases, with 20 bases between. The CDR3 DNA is TGTGCCAGCAGCCAAGATCAGGAGGCAGTGGAGGGTACTGGGGCCAACGTCCTGACTTTC. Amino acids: CASSQDQEAVEGTGANVLTF.

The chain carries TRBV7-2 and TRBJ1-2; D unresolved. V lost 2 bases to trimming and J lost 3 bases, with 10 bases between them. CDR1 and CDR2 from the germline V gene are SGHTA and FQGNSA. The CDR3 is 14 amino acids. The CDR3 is CASSLYRADYGYTF. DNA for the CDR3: TGTGCCAGCAGCTTATATCGGGCGGACTATGGCTACACCTTC.

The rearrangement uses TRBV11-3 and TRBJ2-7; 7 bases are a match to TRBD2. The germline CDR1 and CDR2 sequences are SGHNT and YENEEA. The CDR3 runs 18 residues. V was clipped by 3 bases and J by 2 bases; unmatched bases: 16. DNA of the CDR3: TGTGCCAGCAGCTTTTCTTACGAGGTGGGAGGGCCCCCCTACGAGCAGTACTTC. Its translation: CASSFSYEVGGPPYEQYF. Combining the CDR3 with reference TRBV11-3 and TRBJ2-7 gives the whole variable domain EAGVVQSPRYKIIEKKQPVAFWCNPISGHNTLYWYLQNLGQGPELLIRYENEEAVDDSQLPKDRFSAERLKGVDSTLKIQPAELGDSAVYLCASSFSYEVGGPPYEQYFGPGTRLTVT.

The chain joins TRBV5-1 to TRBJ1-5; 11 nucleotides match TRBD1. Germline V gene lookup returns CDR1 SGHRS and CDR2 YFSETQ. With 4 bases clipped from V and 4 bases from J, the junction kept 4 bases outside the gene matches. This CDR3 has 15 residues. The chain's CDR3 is CASSPGTGGNQPQHF. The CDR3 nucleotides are TGCGCCAGCAGCCCCGGGACAGGGGGAAATCAGCCCCAGCATTTT. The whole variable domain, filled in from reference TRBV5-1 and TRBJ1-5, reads KAGVTQTPRYLIKTRGQQVTLSCSPISGHRSVSWYQQTPGQGLQFLFEYFSETQRNKGNFPGRFSGRQFSNSRSEMNVSTLELGDSALYLCASSPGTGGNQPQHFGDGTRLSIL.

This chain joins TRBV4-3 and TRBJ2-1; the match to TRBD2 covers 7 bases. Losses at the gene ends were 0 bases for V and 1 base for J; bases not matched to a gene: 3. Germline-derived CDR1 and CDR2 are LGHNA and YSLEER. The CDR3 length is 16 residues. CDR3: CASSQDPAGSYNEQFF. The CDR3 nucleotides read TGCGCCAGCAGCCAAGACCCAGCGGGGTCCTACAATGAGCAGTTCTTC.

CDR3 sequence (DNA): TGTGCCAGCACCGAAGGACTAGCGGACTACGAGCAGTACTTC. As protein: CASTEGLADYEQYF. This chain links TRBV5-6 with TRBJ2-7, with 10 bases matching TRBD2. The trim removed 6 bases at V and 3 bases at J, leaving 6 bases unmatched. The V gene's germline CDR1 is SGHDT and CDR2 YYEEEE. The CDR3 is 14 amino acids.

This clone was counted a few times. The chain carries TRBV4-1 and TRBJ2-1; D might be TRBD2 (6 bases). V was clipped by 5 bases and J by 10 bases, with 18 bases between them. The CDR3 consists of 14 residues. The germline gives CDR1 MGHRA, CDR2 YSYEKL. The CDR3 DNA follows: TGCGCCAGCAGCGGCGGGATTAATGGGCGGGAGCAGTTCTTC. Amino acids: CASSGGINGREQFF.

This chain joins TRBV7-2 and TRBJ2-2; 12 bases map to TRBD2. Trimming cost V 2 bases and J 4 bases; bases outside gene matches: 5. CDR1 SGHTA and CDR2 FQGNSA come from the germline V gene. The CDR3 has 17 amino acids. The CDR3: CASSLPPSGRATGELFF. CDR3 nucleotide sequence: TGTGCCAGCAGCTTACCTCCTAGCGGGAGGGCCACCGGGGAGCTGTTTTTT.

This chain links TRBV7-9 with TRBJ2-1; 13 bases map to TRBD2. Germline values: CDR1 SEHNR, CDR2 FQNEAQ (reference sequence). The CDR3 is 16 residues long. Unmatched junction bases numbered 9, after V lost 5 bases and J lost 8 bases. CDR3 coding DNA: TGTGCCAGCAGCCGGGGGACTAGCGGGAAAGGGGATGAGCAGTTCTTC. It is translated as CASSRGTSGKGDEQFF.

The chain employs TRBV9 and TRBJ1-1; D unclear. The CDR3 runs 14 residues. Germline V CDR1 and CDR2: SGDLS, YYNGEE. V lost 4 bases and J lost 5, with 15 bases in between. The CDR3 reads CASSPPTSRTEAFF. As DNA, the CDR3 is TGTGCCAGCAGCCCCCCGACGAGTAGGACTGAAGCTTTCTTT.

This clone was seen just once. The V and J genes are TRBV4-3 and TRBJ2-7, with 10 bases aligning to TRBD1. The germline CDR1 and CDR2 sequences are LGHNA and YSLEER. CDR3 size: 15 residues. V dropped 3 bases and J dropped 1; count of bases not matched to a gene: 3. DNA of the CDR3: TGCGCCAGCAGCCAGGGGACAGGGGAGTCCTACGAGCAGTACTTC. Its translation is CASSQGTGESYEQYF.

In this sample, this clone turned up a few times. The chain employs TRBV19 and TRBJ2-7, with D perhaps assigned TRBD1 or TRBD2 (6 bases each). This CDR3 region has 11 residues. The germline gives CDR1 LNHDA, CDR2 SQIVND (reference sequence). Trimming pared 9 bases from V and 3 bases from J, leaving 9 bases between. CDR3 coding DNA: TGTGCCAGCGGGGGCTTCTACGAGCAGTACTTC. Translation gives CASGGFYEQYF.

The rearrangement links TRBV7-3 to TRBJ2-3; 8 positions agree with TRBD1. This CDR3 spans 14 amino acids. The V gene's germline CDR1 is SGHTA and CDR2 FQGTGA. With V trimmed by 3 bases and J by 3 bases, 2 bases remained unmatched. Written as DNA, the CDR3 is TGTGCCAGCAGCTTCGACAGGGGAACAGATACGCAGTATTTT. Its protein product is CASSFDRGTDTQYF.